This T cell receptor beta chain was sequenced during a study of T cells in Graves' hyperthyroidism and ophthalmopathy. Points from the study as a whole: A model of 13 V-J pairs discriminated ophthalmopathy from stable hyperthyroidism. Most expanded thyroid clonotypes above 0.001 also appeared in blood.

Germline V CDR1 and CDR2: MNHEY, SVGAGI. There are 13 residues in the CDR3. Unmatched junction bases numbered 5, after V lost 5 bases and J lost 6 bases. Diagnosis of hyperthyroidism was new in patients aged 18 to 65, and its duration was under 2 months. Clinical symptoms, serum thyroxine, TRAb, thyroid ultrasound and orbital computed tomography established diagnosis. This clonotype was observed once. Its specificity is unknown. The CDR3 regions of TCR beta were amplified from RNA transcripts. The HTBI primer set served for first-round RT-PCR of the TCR CDR3. Each CDR3 protein gets one entry after TCRdb re-called the multiplex PCR reads with MiXCR. The sample lists almost 600,000 distinct CDR3 sequences; approximately 44% were seen once.

V gene TRBV6-5 combines with J gene TRBJ1-2, with TRBD1 matching 8 bases. The TCR comes from a woman under 30 with Graves' hyperthyroidism. Sequenced sample: peripheral blood or thyroid tissue (not recorded which). The CDR3 here is CASSEGTGHGYTF. For the CDR3, the DNA is TGTGCCAGCAGTGAAGGGACAGGCCATGGCTACACCTTC.